This paragraph reports one TCR beta chain. What it binds is unknown. The length of the CDR3 is 16 residues. V lost 2 bases, J lost 6 bases, and 20 bases lay in between. Germline V lookup: CDR1 MDHEN, CDR2 SYDVKM. Primers: 60 Vbeta forward and 13 Jbeta reverse. Profiled with immunoSEQ multiplex PCR; TCRdb holds only in-frame clones, not every one. The data contain 80,000 to 100,000 clones, around 75% of them singletons. The sample comes from a study of cytomegalovirus exposure and HLA in healthy donors. Study-level points and caveats: HLA alleles were associated with around 17,000 TCR beta sequences in a later analysis at 0.05 false discovery rate. Immune exposure information available was restricted to CMV serostatus.

This receptor was identified in a man in his late teens or twenties in good health and CMV-seropositive. The rearrangement uses TRBV28 and TRBJ2-7, with TRBD2 as a possible D gene (7 bases). The sample taken for sequencing was PBMCs. This CDR3 reads CASSLDLGRGASEQYF. As DNA, the CDR3 is TGTGCCAGCAGTTTAGACCTGGGGAGGGGGGCGAGCGAGCAGTACTTC. The full variable domain, with the rest looked up from reference TRBV28 and TRBJ2-7, is DVKVTQSSRYLVKRTGEKVFLECVQDMDHENMFWYRQDPGLGLRLIYFSYDVKMKEKGDIPEGYSVSREKKERFSLILESASTNQTSMYLCASSLDLGRGASEQYFGPGTRLTVT.